These 2 T cell receptor beta chains were sequenced from one sample in a study of human T cells and chemical hapten exposure. Time point noted: patch test 1, 2 weeks after DPC sensitization. The treatment is: therapeutic diphenylcyclopropenone sensitization with weekly scalp DPC. TCRdb reanalysed the RACE reads using MiXCR and keeps one entry per CDR3 protein. The sample includes roughly 380,000 distinct CDR3 sequences, about 4.8% seen only once; the top ten take approximately 2.3%. Sample: whole blood, taken in connection with sensitization to the hapten diphenylcyclopropenone (DPC). These receptor sequences come from a woman in her 50s with alopecia areata. Some clones in this sample may be carry-over from other donors' samples.

Many counts were recorded for this clonotype. V gene TRBV6-2 or TRBV6-3 combines with J gene TRBJ2-5; D is unclear. Deletions cut 6 bases from V and 9 bases from J, with 14 bases between. Per germline, CDR1 MNHEY and CDR2 SVGEGT. CDR3 length: 12 amino acids. Here the CDR3 DNA reads TGTGCCAGCAGGTTACTGGGTAGGGCCCAGTACTTC. The encoded protein is CASRLLGRAQYF.

This clonotype appeared many times. The chain has TRBV13 and TRBJ2-7; TRBD1 agrees at 8 bases. The CDR3 runs to 15 residues. Germline-derived CDR1 and CDR2 are PRHDT and FYEKMQ (reference sequence). With V trimmed by 1 base and J by 6 bases, 8 bases remained unmatched. The DNA of the CDR3 is TGTGCCAGCAGCTTAGAAGAGACAGGGGTAAGCGAGCAGTACTTC. Translating it yields CASSLEETGVSEQYF.